Detailed here is one TCR beta chain. The antigen remains undetermined. The sample originates from a study of CXCR3-negative and CXCR3-positive naive CD8 T cells. CDR3 length: 12 residues. Germline-derived CDR1 and CDR2 are SGHDN and FVKESK. The authors prepared UMI-labeled TRB cDNA libraries by 5' RACE. With the 5' RACE reads reprocessed, TCRdb shows one record per CDR3 protein and no DNA. The sample data list 60,000 to 70,000 distinct CDR3 sequences. Overall study findings and caveats: Memory cells differed in TRBV-TRBJ usage, but naive CXCR3-negative and CXCR3-positive cells had similar usage. TRB CDR3s were more hydrophobic in CXCR3-positive than in CXCR3-negative naive cells.

The sample comprised naive CXCR3+ CD8+ T cells from blood. Specified subset: CD45RO-CCR7+CD27+CD95- naive CD8+ T cells expressing CXCR3 (TNR3+). This TCR came from a human donor in good health. Some clones in this sample may be carry-over from other donors' samples. The chain recombines TRBV14 with TRBJ2-1. CDR3 region: CASSHIYNEQFF.